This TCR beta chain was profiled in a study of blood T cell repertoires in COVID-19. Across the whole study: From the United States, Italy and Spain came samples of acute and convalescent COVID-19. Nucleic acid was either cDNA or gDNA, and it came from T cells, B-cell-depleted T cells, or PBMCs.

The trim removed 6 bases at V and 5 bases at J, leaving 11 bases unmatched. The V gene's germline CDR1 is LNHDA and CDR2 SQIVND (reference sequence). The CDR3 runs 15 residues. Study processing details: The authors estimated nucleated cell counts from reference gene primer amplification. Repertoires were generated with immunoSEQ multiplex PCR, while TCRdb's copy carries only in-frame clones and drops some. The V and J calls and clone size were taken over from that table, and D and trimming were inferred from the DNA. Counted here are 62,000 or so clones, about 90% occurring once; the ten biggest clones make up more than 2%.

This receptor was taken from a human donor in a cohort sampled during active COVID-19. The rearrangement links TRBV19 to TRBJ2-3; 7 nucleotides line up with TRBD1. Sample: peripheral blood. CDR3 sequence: CASSRRGLVQDTQYF. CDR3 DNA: TGTGCCAGTAGCCGCAGGGGGTTGGTTCAAGATACGCAGTATTTT.